The subject of this entry is one TCR beta chain. The target antigen is unknown. This CDR3 is built from 18 residues. From germline, CDR1 is SGHTA and CDR2 FQGNSA. V was shortened by 4 bases and J by 0 bases, with 19 bases between the two germline ends. Repertoires were generated with immunoSEQ multiplex PCR, while TCRdb's copy carries only in-frame clones and drops some. The data contain 35,000 to 50,000 clones, over 80% of them singletons. The sample is drawn from a study of lymphopenia after photon versus proton radiotherapy. General study points: Oligoclonal CD8+ Temra expansion after nadir drove photon patients' diversity drop. In patients who died, overall survival fell as post-nadir TCR diversity dropped more. Only patients who died were analyzed for survival; proton advantage is unproven. Relative stability marked proton patients; photon patients lost diversity and naive cells.

Material: peripheral blood, obtained from a patient treated with proton-based radiotherapy. V and J are TRBV7-2 and TRBJ2-1, with a weak D call TRBD1 (7 bases). The clonotype originates from a woman aged 70-85 years with pancreatic cancer. In DNA form, the CDR3 reads TGTGCCAGCAGCTCGCAGGGGGGAGGAGTGAGCTCCTACAATGAGCAGTTCTTC. It encodes CASSSQGGGVSSYNEQFF.